The clone carrying this T cell receptor (beta chain) has only a few counts. Losses at the gene ends were 5 bases for V and 4 bases for J; bases not matched to a gene: 11. This CDR3 contains 16 residues. From germline, CDR1 is SGHVS and CDR2 FNYEAQ. Each CDR3 protein gets one entry after TCRdb re-called the 5' RACE reads with MiXCR. The profile shows just over 60,000 distinct CDR3 sequences, roughly 30% of them singletons. This TCR came from a female donor with breast cancer. V usage is TRBV7-6 and J usage is TRBJ2-5, with 9 bases identical to TRBD2. Sequences were obtained from tumor-infiltrating naive CD4+ T cells sorted from the breast tumor. The sample's subset: naive CD4+ T cells, CD4+CD45RA+CD25-. The CDR3 DNA sequence: TGTGCCAGCAGCCCCTCGGGGACTAGCAAAGCAGAGACCCAGTACTTC. It specifies CASSPSGTSKAETQYF. The full variable domain, in which reference TRBV7-6 and TRBJ2-5 provide the parts outside the CDR3, is GAGVSQSPRYKVTKRGQDVALRCDPISGHVSLYWYRQALGQGPEFLTYFNYEAQQDKSGLPNDRFSAERPEGSISTLTIQRTEQRDSAMYRCASSPSGTSKAETQYFGPGTRLLVL.